These T cell receptor beta chains were read from a single sample in a study of cytomegalovirus exposure and HLA in healthy donors. Assay used: immunoSEQ multiplex PCR; TCRdb lists only in-frame clones, some missing. The sample carries 150,000 or so clones, 65% to 80% recorded once. Sequenced input: PBMCs. These receptors came from a middle-aged man in good health and CMV-seropositive. The CDR3 runs from the conserved cysteine through the conserved F or W. Each record gives: CDR3 protein, CDR3 DNA, D gene, J gene, clone size, V gene. The D gene is left open where the match is weak. Some rows have no size entry. The others give once, few or many, or a class for an expanded clone.

CDR3: CASSQDGRRDEQFF
DNA: TGCGCCAGCAGCCAAGACGGCAGGCGGGATGAGCAGTTCTTC
D: NA
J: TRBJ2-1
size: NA
V: TRBV4-3

CDR3: CASSSGSQETQYF
DNA: TGTGCCAGCAGTTCCGGGTCACAAGAGACCCAGTACTTC
D: NA
J: TRBJ2-5
size: NA
V: TRBV4-2

CDR3: CAISELVRDRQYEQYF
DNA: TGTGCCATCAGTGAGCTCGTTCGGGACAGGCAGTACGAGCAGTACTTC
D: TRBD1
J: TRBJ2-7
size: few
V: TRBV10-3

CDR3: CAWSVRGLSGNTIYF
DNA: TGTGCCTGGAGTGTACGAGGGCTCTCTGGAAACACCATATATTTT
D: NA
J: TRBJ1-3
size: NA
V: TRBV30

CDR3: CASSFGQGEWLFF
DNA: TGTGCCAGCAGCTTCGGACAAGGTGAATGGCTGTTTTTT
D: NA
J: TRBJ1-4
size: once
V: TRBV7-6

CDR3: CASKDTNYGYTF
DNA: TGTGCCAGCAAGGACACAAACTATGGCTACACCTTC
D: NA
J: TRBJ1-2
size: NA
V: TRBV2

CDR3: CASSVQAYEQYF
DNA: TGTGCCAGCAGTGTACAGGCTTACGAGCAGTACTTC
D: NA
J: TRBJ2-7
size: once
V: TRBV6-9

CDR3: CASSLGGGSIDTQYF
DNA: TGCGCCAGCAGCTTGGGGGGGGGCTCGATCGATACGCAGTATTTT
D: NA
J: TRBJ2-3
size: NA
V: TRBV5-1

CDR3: CASSIGGGLAGGEQYF
DNA: TGTGCCAGTAGTATAGGAGGCGGACTAGCGGGAGGCGAGCAGTACTTC
D: TRBD2
J: TRBJ2-7
size: NA
V: TRBV19

CDR3: CASSPTSGSSGANVLTF
DNA: TGCGCCAGCAGCCCGACTAGCGGGAGCTCTGGGGCCAACGTCCTGACTTTC
D: TRBD2
J: TRBJ2-6
size: NA
V: TRBV4-3

CDR3: CASSLRGTDTQYF
DNA: TGTGCCAGCAGCTTAAGAGGCACAGATACGCAGTATTTT
D: NA
J: TRBJ2-3
size: NA
V: TRBV5-4

CDR3: CASSSGRGTEAFF
DNA: TGTGCCAGCAGCTCGGGCAGGGGAACTGAAGCTTTCTTT
D: NA
J: TRBJ1-1
size: NA
V: TRBV7-3

CDR3: CASSPLGDGELFF
DNA: TGTGCCAGCTCACCTCTGGGAGACGGGGAGCTGTTTTTT
D: NA
J: TRBJ2-2
size: NA
V: TRBV18

CDR3: CASSPRLAVNTGELFF
DNA: TGTGCCAGCAGTCCCAGACTAGCGGTAAACACCGGGGAGCTGTTTTTT
D: TRBD2
J: TRBJ2-2
size: NA
V: TRBV27

CDR3: CASSPGTVGNTIYF
DNA: TGTGCCAGCTCACCCGGGACAGTAGGAAACACCATATATTTT
D: TRBD1
J: TRBJ1-3
size: NA
V: TRBV18

CDR3: CASSVVFGQGGYITRGNTIYF
DNA: TGTGCCAGCAGCGTAGTATTCGGGCAGGGAGGGTACATAACTAGGGGAAACACCATATATTTT
D: NA
J: TRBJ1-3
size: NA
V: TRBV9

CDR3: CASSAHGAGEVGELFF
DNA: TGTGCCAGCAGCGCTCATGGAGCGGGAGAGGTCGGGGAGCTGTTTTTT
D: TRBD2
J: TRBJ2-2
size: once
V: TRBV9

CDR3: CASSPGLASFGETQYF
DNA: TGCGCCAGCAGCCCAGGACTAGCTAGTTTCGGAGAGACCCAGTACTTC
D: TRBD2
J: TRBJ2-5
size: NA
V: TRBV5-1

CDR3: CASSYTKANTEAFF
DNA: TGTGCCAGCAGTTATACGAAAGCTAACACTGAAGCTTTCTTT
D: NA
J: TRBJ1-1
size: NA
V: TRBV6-5

CDR3: CASSWTGGLSYEQYF
DNA: TGTGCCAGCAGTTGGACAGGGGGCCTATCCTACGAGCAGTACTTC
D: TRBD1
J: TRBJ2-7
size: NA
V: TRBV27

CDR3: CASSLAGLADNEQFF
DNA: TGTGCCAGCAGCTTAGCGGGACTAGCCGACAATGAGCAGTTCTTC
D: TRBD2
J: TRBJ2-1
size: NA
V: TRBV7-6

CDR3: CASSRGQANTGELFF
DNA: TGTGCCAGCAGCCGCGGACAGGCAAACACCGGGGAGCTGTTTTTT
D: TRBD1
J: TRBJ2-2
size: NA
V: TRBV5-4

CDR3: CASSPLAGVTSTDTQYF
DNA: TGTGCCAGCAGTCCCCTTGCGGGCGTAACTAGCACAGATACGCAGTATTTT
D: NA
J: TRBJ2-3
size: NA
V: TRBV28

CDR3: CASSLTGTGNTEAFF
DNA: TGTGCCAGCAGTTTAACCGGGACAGGGAACACTGAAGCTTTCTTT
D: TRBD1
J: TRBJ1-1
size: NA
V: TRBV6-5

CDR3: CASSPAGPFYEQYF
DNA: TGCGCCAGCAGCCCCGCGGGTCCATTCTACGAGCAGTACTTC
D: NA
J: TRBJ2-7
size: NA
V: TRBV5-1

CDR3: CASITTGAGEQYF
DNA: TGTGCCAGCATTACGACAGGGGCGGGCGAGCAGTACTTC
D: TRBD1
J: TRBJ2-7
size: NA
V: TRBV2

CDR3: CASSAQGLAGYEQYF
DNA: TGTGCCAGCAGCGCCCAGGGGCTAGCAGGCTACGAGCAGTACTTC
D: NA
J: TRBJ2-7
size: NA
V: TRBV9

CDR3: CASSLEGSGGYTF
DNA: TGTGCCAGCAGCTTAGAAGGGAGCGGGGGCTACACCTTC
D: NA
J: TRBJ1-2
size: NA
V: TRBV13

CDR3: CASSQENGQGRGYTF
DNA: TGTGCCAGCAGCCAAGAAAACGGACAGGGGAGAGGCTACACCTTC
D: TRBD1
J: TRBJ1-2
size: many
V: TRBV4-2

CDR3: CASRLLLEQFF
DNA: TGTGCCAGCAGACTCTTGTTAGAGCAGTTCTTC
D: NA
J: TRBJ2-1
size: NA
V: TRBV7-2

CDR3: CASSETGTDTQYF
DNA: TGTGCCAGTAGTGAAACAGGGACAGATACGCAGTATTTT
D: NA
J: TRBJ2-3
size: NA
V: TRBV19

CDR3: CASSYAWGHRTREQYF
DNA: TGTGCCAGCAGTTACGCGTGGGGACATAGAACGCGGGAGCAGTACTTC
D: NA
J: TRBJ2-7
size: NA
V: TRBV27

CDR3: CASRPLAGVSGELFF
DNA: TGTGCCAGCAGGCCCCTAGCGGGAGTTTCCGGGGAGCTGTTTTTT
D: TRBD2
J: TRBJ2-2
size: NA
V: TRBV6-1

CDR3: CASSLSAMSEKLFF
DNA: TGTGCCAGCAGCTTAAGTGCCATGAGCGAAAAACTGTTTTTT
D: NA
J: TRBJ1-4
size: NA
V: TRBV7-9

CDR3: CASSQIGVYTIYF
DNA: TGTGCCAGCAGCCAGATCGGGGTGTACACCATATATTTT
D: NA
J: TRBJ1-3
size: NA
V: TRBV5-4

CDR3: CASSRQALAGGRFVETQYF
DNA: TGCGCCAGCAGCCGCCAGGCCCTAGCGGGAGGGAGGTTCGTGGAGACCCAGTACTTC
D: TRBD2
J: TRBJ2-5
size: few
V: TRBV4-3

CDR3: CAWSAGYNEQFF
DNA: TGTGCCTGGAGTGCAGGGTACAATGAGCAGTTCTTC
D: NA
J: TRBJ2-1
size: NA
V: TRBV30

CDR3: CASSFSLSREGHMNTEAFF
DNA: TGTGCCAGCAGCTTTTCCCTCTCTCGGGAGGGGCACATGAACACTGAAGCTTTCTTT
D: NA
J: TRBJ1-1
size: NA
V: TRBV7-2

CDR3: CASSARGTYEQYF
DNA: TGTGCCAGCAGTGCCCGGGGGACCTACGAGCAGTACTTC
D: NA
J: TRBJ2-7
size: NA
V: TRBV2

CDR3: CASSFPEAGGKSGELFF
DNA: TGTGCCAGCAGCTTCCCAGAAGCGGGAGGAAAATCCGGGGAGCTGTTTTTT
D: TRBD2
J: TRBJ2-2
size: NA
V: TRBV7-2

CDR3: CASTPLGQYFSEAFF
DNA: TGTGCCAGCACCCCCCTCGGACAGTACTTTTCTGAAGCTTTCTTT
D: NA
J: TRBJ1-1
size: NA
V: TRBV6-5

CDR3: CASSLMSAQGDGYTF
DNA: TGTGCCAGCAGCTTAATGTCCGCCCAGGGGGATGGCTACACCTTC
D: TRBD1
J: TRBJ1-2
size: NA
V: TRBV7-2

CDR3: CASNTGGRSNEQFF
DNA: TGTGCCAGCAACACGGGAGGGCGAAGCAATGAGCAGTTCTTC
D: TRBD2
J: TRBJ2-1
size: few
V: TRBV5-4